These T cell receptor beta chains were read from a single sample in a study of response to subunit inactivated influenza vaccine. TCRdb reanalysed the RT-PCR reads using MiXCR and keeps one entry per CDR3 protein. The sample consists of about 500,000 distinct CDR3 sequences, about 15% of them appearing once. The sample consisted of CD4+ T cells sorted from PBMCs, taken less than 25 months after vaccination. These receptors all come from a man aged 50-75 years who received an inactivated influenza vaccine. CDR3s include the opening cysteine and the closing phenylalanine or tryptophan. A D gene is named only where the DNA matches it firmly. Clone size appears in some rows only: once, few, many, or a class for an expanded clone.

NA	TRBD1	TRBV7-2	TRBJ2-7	CASSLLGGTGNYEQYF	TGTGCCAGCAGCTTATTAGGGGGGACAGGGAACTACGAGCAGTACTTC
few	TRBD1	TRBV6-1	TRBJ1-1	CASSIPGTGVNTEAFF	TGTGCCAGCAGTATTCCCGGGACAGGGGTGAACACTGAAGCTTTCTTT
NA	NA	TRBV7-9	TRBJ2-1	CASSFMGRDDNEQFF	TGTGCCAGCAGCTTCATGGGCAGGGATGACAATGAGCAGTTCTTC
few	NA	TRBV7-2	TRBJ1-5	CASSLDGTNNQPQHF	TGTGCCAGCAGCTTAGACGGGACGAATAATCAGCCCCAGCATTTT
NA	TRBD2	TRBV4-3	TRBJ2-1	CASSYGASGGVQQFF	TGCGCCAGCAGCTACGGGGCTAGCGGGGGGGTTCAGCAGTTCTTC
many	TRBD1	TRBV9	TRBJ1-6	CASSVGTGYSPLHF	TGTGCCAGCAGCGTAGGGACAGGCTATTCACCCCTCCACTTT
few	TRBD2	TRBV20-1	TRBJ2-2	CSAPGLAGGSTGELFF	TGCAGTGCCCCGGGACTAGCGGGAGGATCTACCGGGGAGCTGTTTTTT
few	NA	TRBV7-2	TRBJ1-5	CASSLADTRNQPQHF	TGTGCCAGCAGCTTAGCCGACACCCGCAATCAGCCCCAGCATTTT
few	TRBD2	TRBV3-1	TRBJ2-2	CASSQDFREGGELFF	TGTGCCAGCAGCCAAGATTTCAGGGAGGGCGGGGAGCTGTTTTTT
many	NA	TRBV6-5	TRBJ1-6	CASSSGLFTLHF	TGTGCCAGCAGTTCCGGACTGTTCACCCTCCACTTT
NA	NA	TRBV15	TRBJ2-3	CATSRDTKDTQYF	TGTGCCACCAGCAGAGATACAAAAGATACGCAGTATTTT
few	TRBD2	TRBV25-1	TRBJ2-7	CASSDGLAGGTWEQYF	TGTGCCAGCAGTGACGGACTAGCGGGAGGTACATGGGAGCAGTACTTC
few	TRBD2	TRBV20-1	TRBJ2-3	CSASRLAGVTDTQYF	TGCAGTGCTAGCCGTCTAGCGGGAGTCACAGATACGCAGTATTTT
NA	TRBD2	TRBV20-1	TRBJ2-2	CSARDAGTSGSTGELFF	TGCAGTGCTAGAGACGCCGGGACTAGCGGGAGTACCGGGGAGCTGTTTTTT
NA	TRBD1	TRBV27	TRBJ2-7	CASSQSRDRHEQYF	TGTGCCAGCAGTCAATCCCGGGACAGGCACGAGCAGTACTTC